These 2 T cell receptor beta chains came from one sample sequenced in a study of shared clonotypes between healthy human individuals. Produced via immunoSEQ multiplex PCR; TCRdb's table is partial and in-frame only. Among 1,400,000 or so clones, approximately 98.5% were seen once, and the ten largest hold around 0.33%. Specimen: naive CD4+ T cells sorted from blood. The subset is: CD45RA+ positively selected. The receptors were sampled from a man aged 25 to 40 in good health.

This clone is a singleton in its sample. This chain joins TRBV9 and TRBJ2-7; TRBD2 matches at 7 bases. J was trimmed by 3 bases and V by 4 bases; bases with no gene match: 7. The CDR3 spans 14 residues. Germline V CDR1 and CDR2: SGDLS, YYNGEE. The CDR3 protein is CASSPGLGLYEQYF. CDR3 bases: TGTGCCAGCAGCCCCGGACTAGGACTCTACGAGCAGTACTTC. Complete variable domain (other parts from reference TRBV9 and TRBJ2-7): DSGVTQTPKHLITATGQRVTLRCSPRSGDLSVYWYQQSLDQGLQFLIQYYNGEERAKGNILERFSAQQFPDLHSELNLSSLELGDSALYFCASSPGLGLYEQYFGPGTRLTVT.

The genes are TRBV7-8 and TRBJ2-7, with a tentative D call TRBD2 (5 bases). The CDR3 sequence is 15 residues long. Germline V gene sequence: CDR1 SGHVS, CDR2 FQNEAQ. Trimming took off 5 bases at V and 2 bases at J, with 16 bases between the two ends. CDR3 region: CASSIRTSFAYEQYF. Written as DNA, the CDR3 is TGTGCCAGCAGCATTAGGACTTCCTTTGCCTACGAGCAGTACTTC. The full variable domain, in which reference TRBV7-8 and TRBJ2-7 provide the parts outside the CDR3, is GAGVSQSPRYKVAKRGQDVALRCDPISGHVSLFWYQQALGQGPEFLTYFQNEAQLDKSGLPSDRFFAERPEGSVSTLKIQRTQQEDSAVYLCASSIRTSFAYEQYFGPGTRLTVT.